The source of this TCR beta chain is a study of cytomegalovirus exposure and HLA in healthy donors. The length of the CDR3 is 13 residues. Per the germline V gene, CDR1 is SGHDT and CDR2 is YYEEEE. V gave up 5 bases and J gave up 0 bases, with 8 bases separating them. The primer mix had 60 Vbeta and 13 Jbeta primers. Assay used: immunoSEQ multiplex PCR; TCRdb lists only in-frame clones, some missing. The table lists around 78,000 clones, about three quarters of them singletons. The clonotype comes from a male donor in good health and CMV-seronegative. The chain recombines TRBV5-6 with TRBJ1-1; D gene ambiguous. Input material: PBMCs. CDR3 amino acids: CASRVNMNTEAFF. CDR3 DNA: TGTGCCAGCAGAGTAAACATGAACACTGAAGCTTTCTTT.